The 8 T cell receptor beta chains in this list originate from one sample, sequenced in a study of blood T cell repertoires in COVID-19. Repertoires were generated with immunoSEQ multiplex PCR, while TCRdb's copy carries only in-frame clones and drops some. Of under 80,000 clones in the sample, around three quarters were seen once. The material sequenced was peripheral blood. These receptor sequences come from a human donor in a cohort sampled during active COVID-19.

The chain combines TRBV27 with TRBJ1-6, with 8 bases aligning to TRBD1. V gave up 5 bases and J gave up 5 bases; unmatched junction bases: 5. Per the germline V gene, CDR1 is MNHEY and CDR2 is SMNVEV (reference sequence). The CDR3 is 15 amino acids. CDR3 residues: CASSGRTGNNSPLHF. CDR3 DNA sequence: TGTGCCAGCAGTGGGCGGACAGGGAATAATTCACCCCTCCACTTT.

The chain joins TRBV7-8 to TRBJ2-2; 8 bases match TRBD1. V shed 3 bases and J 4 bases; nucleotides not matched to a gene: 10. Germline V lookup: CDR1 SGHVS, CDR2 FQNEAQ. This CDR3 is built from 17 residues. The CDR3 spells CASSLYFRTGFTGELFF. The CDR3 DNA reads TGTGCCAGCAGCTTGTACTTCAGGACAGGGTTCACCGGGGAGCTGTTTTTT.

CDR3: CASSHRAGGNCYEQYF. CDR3 nucleotide sequence: TGTGCCAGCAGCCACCGGGCCGGGGGGAATTGCTACGAGCAGTACTTC. The genes are TRBV3-1 (or the pseudogene TRBV3-2) and TRBJ2-7; 7 nucleotides align to TRBD2. Losses at the gene ends were 3 bases for V and 3 bases for J; bases not matched to a gene: 11. The CDR3 is 16 amino acids. The germline gives CDR1 LGHDT, CDR2 YNNKEL (reference sequence).

CDR3 protein: CASSYSGSGNSPLHF. CDR3 nucleotides: TGTGCCAGCAGTTACTCAGGGAGCGGTAATTCACCCCTCCACTTT. V is TRBV6-6 and J is TRBJ1-6; no clear D. Trimming stripped 0 bases from V and 6 bases from J, with 9 bases between. The CDR3 spans 15 residues. The germline V gene encodes CDR1 MNHNY and CDR2 SVGAGI (reference sequence).

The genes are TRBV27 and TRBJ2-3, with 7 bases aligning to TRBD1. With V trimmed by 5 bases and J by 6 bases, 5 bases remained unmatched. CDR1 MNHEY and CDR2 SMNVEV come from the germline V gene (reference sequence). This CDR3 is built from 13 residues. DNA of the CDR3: TGTGCCAGCAGTGCGACAGGGCCTGATACGCAGTATTTT. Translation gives CASSATGPDTQYF.

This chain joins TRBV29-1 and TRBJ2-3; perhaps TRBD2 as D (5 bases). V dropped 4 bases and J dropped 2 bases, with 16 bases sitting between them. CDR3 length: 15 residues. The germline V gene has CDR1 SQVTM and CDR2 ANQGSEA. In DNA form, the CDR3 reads TGCAGCGTTGTGCAAGGGAGTGGGTACACAGATACGCAGTATTTT. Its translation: CSVVQGSGYTDTQYF.

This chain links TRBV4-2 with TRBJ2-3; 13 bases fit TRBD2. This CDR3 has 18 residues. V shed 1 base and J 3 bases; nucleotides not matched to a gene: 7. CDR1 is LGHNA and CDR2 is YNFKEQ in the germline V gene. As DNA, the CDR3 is TGTGCCAGCAGCCAAGTCTCACTAGCGGGAGGGATTACAGATACGCAGTATTTT. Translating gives CASSQVSLAGGITDTQYF.

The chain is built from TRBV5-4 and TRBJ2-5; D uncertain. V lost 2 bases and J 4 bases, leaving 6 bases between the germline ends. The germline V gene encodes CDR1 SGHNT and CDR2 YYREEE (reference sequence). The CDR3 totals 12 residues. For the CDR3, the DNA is TGTGCCAGCAGCTTACGAGCAGAGACCCAGTACTTC. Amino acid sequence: CASSLRAETQYF.